Below are 2 T cell receptor beta chains sequenced from a single sample in a study of blood T cell repertoires in COVID-19. Assay: immunoSEQ multiplex PCR; the TCRdb copy retains only in-frame clones and omits some. The sample carries approximately 160,000 clones, approximately 81% recorded once. Sequencing used peripheral blood. The receptors here all came from a man younger than 35 with active or convalescent COVID-19.

V and J are TRBV6-4 and TRBJ2-2; 7 bases map to TRBD2. Per germline, CDR1 MRHNA and CDR2 SNTAGT. The J segment lost 6 bases and the V segment lost 2 bases, leaving 0 bases of the junction unmatched. The CDR3 runs 13 residues. CDR3 sequence: CASSDGGAGELFF. The CDR3 DNA is TGTGCCAGCAGTGACGGGGGGGCCGGGGAGCTGTTTTTT.

This chain connects TRBV18 to TRBJ1-2; D possibly corresponds to TRBD1 (5 bases). Per germline, CDR1 KGHSH and CDR2 LQKENI. Trimming shortened V by 3 bases and J by 5 bases, and 19 bases separated the two germline ends. The CDR3 totals 16 residues. For the CDR3, the DNA is TGTGCCAGCTCACCCCGGGAGGGGATCTCGGTATATGGCTACACCTTC. It is translated as CASSPREGISVYGYTF.